Following are 21 T cell receptor beta chains from one sample sequenced in a study of blood T cell repertoires in COVID-19. Libraries were prepared by immunoSEQ multiplex PCR; TCRdb keeps only in-frame clonotypes and omits some of them. The repertoire holds 35,000 to 45,000 clones, with about 86% as singletons. The specimen was peripheral blood. These receptor sequences come from an older man with acute or convalescent COVID-19.

CDR3 sequence (DNA): TGTGCCAGCAGCCAATTAGCGGGTGCGAACACCGGGGAGCTGTTTTTT. Protein product: CASSQLAGANTGELFF. The chain uses TRBV7-3 and TRBJ2-2, with TRBD2 matching over 7 bases. Unmatched junction bases numbered 6, after V lost 5 bases and J lost 0 bases. CDR3 length: 16 residues. Germline CDR1 SGHTA, CDR2 FQGTGA.

V is TRBV5-1 and J is TRBJ1-2; 7 bases map to TRBD1. This CDR3 comprises 13 residues. With 5 bases clipped from V and 2 bases from J, the junction kept 3 bases outside the gene matches. Germline V lookup: CDR1 SGHRS, CDR2 YFSETQ. The CDR3 coding sequence is TGCGCCAGCAGGGAGACAGGGAACTATGGCTACACCTTC. It encodes CASRETGNYGYTF. Combining the CDR3 with reference TRBV5-1 and TRBJ1-2 gives the whole variable domain KAGVTQTPRYLIKTRGQQVTLSCSPISGHRSVSWYQQTPGQGLQFLFEYFSETQRNKGNFPGRFSGRQFSNSRSEMNVSTLELGDSALYLCASRETGNYGYTFGSGTRLTVV.

This sequence joins TRBV18 and TRBJ2-7, with TRBD2 identical over 14 bases. CDR3 length equals 15 residues. Germline trimming cut 5 bases from V and 4 bases from J; bases unmatched to any gene: 4. Per germline, CDR1 KGHSH and CDR2 LQKENI. CDR3 coding DNA: TGTGCCAGCTCAGGGACTAGCGGGAGAAGTTACGAGCAGTACTTC. Protein sequence: CASSGTSGRSYEQYF. Variable domain in full (rest from reference TRBV18 and TRBJ2-7): NAGVMQNPRHLVRRRGQEARLRCSPMKGHSHVYWYRQLPEEGLKFMVYLQKENIIDESGMPKERFSAEFPKEGPSILRIQQVVRGDSAAYFCASSGTSGRSYEQYFGPGTRLTVT.

This chain links TRBV19 with TRBJ2-3, with 8 bases matching TRBD1. Germline values: CDR1 LNHDA, CDR2 SQIVND (reference sequence). The CDR3 runs to 14 residues. After removal of 8 bases from V and 2 bases from J, the junction contained 6 bases not matched to a gene. CDR3 residues: CASRQGPDTDTQYF. The CDR3 DNA follows: TGTGCCAGTCGACAGGGGCCGGACACAGATACGCAGTATTTT.

As for this clone: Distinct nucleotide sequences in the sample also encode this CDR3. J is TRBJ2-1 and V is TRBV6-2 or TRBV6-3; 7 positions agree with TRBD2. The ends lost 5 bases at V and 0 bases at J; junction bases unmatched: 7. Germline V CDR1 and CDR2: MNHEY, SVGEGT. This CDR3 region has 16 residues. For the CDR3, the DNA is TGTGCCAGCAGTCCACTGGGAGGGAGCTCCTACAATGAGCAGTTCTTC. It encodes CASSPLGGSSYNEQFF.

The chain joins TRBV19 to TRBJ2-1, with TRBD2 matching 11 bases. There are 15 residues in the CDR3. Per germline, CDR1 LNHDA and CDR2 SQIVND (reference sequence). Trimming took 5 bases from V and 9 from J; bases not matched to a gene: 9. The CDR3 DNA reads TGTGCCAGTAGTTCCGAACTAGCGGGAGCCGGTGAGCAGTTCTTC. Its translation: CASSSELAGAGEQFF.

This chain joins TRBV5-4 and TRBJ1-6; no firm D call. CDR3 length equals 15 residues. V lost 0 bases and J 6 bases, leaving 10 bases between the germline ends. From germline, CDR1 is SGHNT and CDR2 YYREEE (reference sequence). The chain's CDR3 is CASSLGQSPNSPLHF. CDR3 nucleotide sequence: TGTGCCAGCAGCTTGGGACAAAGCCCTAATTCACCCCTCCACTTT.

The chain combines TRBV18 with TRBJ2-7, with D possibly TRBD1 on 5 matching bases. This CDR3 has 13 residues. Trimming stripped 6 bases from V and 2 bases from J, with 11 bases between. Germline CDR1 KGHSH, CDR2 LQKENI. The CDR3 region has the DNA TGTGCCAGCTCTCCAGACAGCCCCTACGAGCAGTACTTC. It is translated as CASSPDSPYEQYF.

V is TRBV7-8 and J is TRBJ2-1; weak D call: TRBD2 (5 bases). The CDR3 extends over 15 amino acids. Trimming shortened V by 5 bases and J by 5 bases, and 16 bases separated the two germline ends. Germline loops: CDR1 SGHVS, CDR2 FQNEAQ. As DNA, the CDR3 is TGTGCCAGCAGCCCTGAGCGGCAATATAACAATGAGCAGTTCTTC. Translated: CASSPERQYNNEQFF.

The chain is built from TRBV7-2 and TRBJ1-1; no clear D gene. CDR3 length: 15 residues. Per the germline V gene, CDR1 is SGHTA and CDR2 is FQGNSA. The V end was cut by 2 bases, the J end by 6 bases, with 16 bases between. The CDR3 DNA reads TGTGCCAGCAGCTTACCCTTGAGACTGCACCCTGAAGCTTTCTTT. Protein sequence: CASSLPLRLHPEAFF.

The chain is built from TRBV4-2 and TRBJ1-4; the D is unclear. The CDR3 has 14 amino acids. CDR1 is LGHNA, CDR2 YNFKEQ, per germline. The V end lost 1 base, the J end lost 7 bases, and 10 bases lay between the germline ends. CDR3 nucleotide sequence: TGTGCCAGCAGCCAAGGGCTAGGCTTTGAAAAACTGTTTTTT. It codes for CASSQGLGFEKLFF.

The chain links TRBV21-1 to TRBJ1-5; TRBD1, the D gene given by the table, was not confirmed from the DNA. TRBV21-1 is a pseudogene segment. The length of the CDR3 is 16 residues. CDR3 amino acids: CASSPSRDRVYQPQHF. CDR3 bases: TGTGCCAGCAGCCCCAGCAGGGACAGGGTTTATCAGCCCCAGCATTTT.

The J gene is TRBJ2-2, the V gene TRBV2, with 8 bases that match TRBD1. Looked up from germline, CDR1 is SNHLY and CDR2 is FYNNEI. This CDR3 spans 15 amino acids. Trimming took 7 bases from V and 2 from J; bases not matched to a gene: 6. For the CDR3, the DNA is TGTGCCAGCAACCCGACAGGGGCTAACACCGGGGAGCTGTTTTTT. This gives the protein CASNPTGANTGELFF.

This clone was seen only once. V usage is TRBV6-5 and J usage is TRBJ2-3; 8 bases fit TRBD1. From germline, CDR1 is MNHEY and CDR2 SVGAGI. The CDR3 has 14 residues. With V trimmed by 6 bases and J by 4 bases, 6 bases remained unmatched. The CDR3 DNA reads as TGTGCCAGCAGCCGGAGACAGGGGTCAGATACGCAGTATTTT. It specifies CASSRRQGSDTQYF.

This clone has a single count. The rearrangement uses TRBV19 and TRBJ1-1; D is unresolved. CDR3 length: 13 residues. Germline V lookup: CDR1 LNHDA, CDR2 SQIVND (reference sequence). Trimming took 6 bases from V and 2 from J, leaving 10 bases between them. CDR3 nucleotides: TGTGCCAGTAGCAATGTCCAAAACACTGAAGCTTTCTTT. The encoded protein is CASSNVQNTEAFF.

This clone came up once. This chain connects TRBV7-9 to TRBJ2-1; D perhaps matches TRBD1 (6 bases). Germline V gives CDR1 SEHNR, CDR2 FQNEAQ (reference sequence). The CDR3 runs to 15 residues. V was cut by 6 bases and J by 0 bases, with 12 bases left in between. CDR3 coding DNA: TGTGCCAGCAGTCGAGACAGGAGCTCCTACAATGAGCAGTTCTTC. Translating gives CASSRDRSSYNEQFF.

V and J are TRBV18 and TRBJ1-1, with TRBD1 identical over 11 bases. Trimming cost V 5 bases and J 5 bases; bases outside gene matches: 10. CDR3 size: 16 residues. The germline V gene has CDR1 KGHSH and CDR2 LQKENI. This chain's CDR3 is CASSSGTGGSGTEAFF. Here the CDR3 DNA reads TGTGCCAGCTCATCCGGGACAGGGGGATCGGGAACTGAAGCTTTCTTT.

This rearrangement joins TRBV11-2 to TRBJ1-1, with D perhaps matching TRBD1 (6 bases). CDR3 length equals 15 residues. Trimming took 0 bases from V and 1 from J, leaving 9 bases between them. The germline gives CDR1 SGHAT, CDR2 FQNNGV. The CDR3 DNA reads as TGTGCCAGCAGCTTAGACTCCAGGGGGAACACTGAAGCTTTCTTT. Amino acids: CASSLDSRGNTEAFF.

This chain uses TRBV6-6 with TRBJ1-1; D gene unclear. CDR1 is MNHNY, CDR2 SVGAGI, per germline (reference sequence). CDR3 length: 11 residues. V lost 7 bases to trimming and J lost 4 bases, with 7 bases between them. CDR3 sequence reads: CASTGSTEAFF. The CDR3 region has the DNA TGTGCCAGCACTGGGAGCACTGAAGCTTTCTTT.

This chain joins TRBV7-9 and TRBJ1-6; 9 bases map to TRBD1. Germline assignment: CDR1 SEHNR and CDR2 FQNEAQ (reference sequence). The CDR3 is made up of 19 amino acids. The J segment lost 5 bases and the V segment lost 5 bases, leaving 16 bases of the junction unmatched. The CDR3 nucleotides are TGTGCCAGCAGCCCAGCTTGGGCCGGGACAGGGTCGAATAATTCACCCCTCCACTTT. This translates into CASSPAWAGTGSNNSPLHF.

This chain links TRBV5-1 with TRBJ1-3, with 9 positions matching TRBD1. The CDR3 spans 16 residues. V gave up 2 bases and J gave up 2 bases; unmatched junction bases: 5. Germline CDR1 and CDR2: SGHRS and YFSETQ. The CDR3 is CASSLLQGAAGNTIYF. The DNA of the CDR3 is TGCGCCAGCAGCTTACTACAGGGGGCGGCTGGAAACACCATATATTTT.